Following are 25 T cell receptor beta chains from one sample sequenced in a study of a mutant IDH1 vaccine in newly diagnosed glioma. Profiled with immunoSEQ multiplex PCR; TCRdb holds only in-frame clones, not every one. The repertoire holds fewer than 75,000 clones, roughly 83% seen once, with approximately 9% in the top ten. What these receptors recognize is not known. Time point: week 11, during vaccination. Doses comprised 300 ug of mutant IDH1 20-mer peptide each, plus topical imiquimod. Material: PBMCs, obtained from a glioma patient whose treatment included an IDH1 peptide vaccine. These receptors were collected from a woman in her forties or fifties with glioma.

CDR3 sequence: CASSLEGRGGELFF. The DNA for the CDR3 is TGTGCCAGCAGTTTGGAGGGACGGGGCGGGGAGCTGTTTTTT. The rearrangement links TRBV6-5 to TRBJ2-2; TRBD2 is a possible D gene (6 bases). Germline assignment: CDR1 MNHEY and CDR2 SVGAGI. Trimming cost V 4 bases and J 7 bases, with 13 bases left between them. The CDR3 is made up of 14 amino acids.

The chain carries TRBV18 and TRBJ1-4; TRBD1 matches at 7 bases. Germline assignment: CDR1 KGHSH and CDR2 LQKENI. This CDR3 comprises 13 residues. V shed 6 bases, J shed 4 bases, and the junction held 2 bases outside the gene matches. The CDR3 coding sequence is TGTGCCAGCTCGGGACAGTTTAATGAAAAACTGTTTTTT. As protein: CASSGQFNEKLFF.

The chain joins TRBV2 to TRBJ1-6, with D possibly being TRBD1 (6 bases). Germline-derived CDR1 and CDR2 are SNHLY and FYNNEI. V lost 5 bases and J lost 9, with 14 bases in between. The CDR3 runs to 14 residues. The CDR3 DNA reads TGTGCCAGCAGTCTTGACAGGTCCGGTTCACCCCTCCACTTT. Encoded protein: CASSLDRSGSPLHF.

The chain recombines TRBV2 with TRBJ1-1; D possibly corresponds to TRBD1 (5 bases). V lost 6 bases to trimming and J lost 4 bases, with 12 bases between them. This CDR3 is built from 13 residues. CDR1 SNHLY and CDR2 FYNNEI come from the germline V gene. This CDR3 reads CASSAGGGTEAFF. The CDR3 nucleotides read TGTGCCAGCAGCGCCGGGGGGGGCACTGAAGCTTTCTTT.

The gene calls are TRBV6-1 and TRBJ1-4; D is unclear. The V gene's germline CDR1 is MNHNS and CDR2 SASEGT. The CDR3 is made up of 13 amino acids. V was trimmed by 6 bases and J by 8 bases, leaving 13 bases between them. The CDR3 is CASRGSNGEKLFF. The DNA of the CDR3 is TGTGCCAGCAGAGGATCCAATGGGGAAAAACTGTTTTTT.

The chain uses TRBV11-2 and TRBJ1-3; the match to TRBD1 covers 8 bases. V gave up 4 bases and J gave up 0 bases; unmatched junction bases: 5. This CDR3 spans 16 amino acids. Germline V CDR1 and CDR2: SGHAT, FQNNGV. DNA for the CDR3: TGTGCCAGCAGCTCACGGGACAGGACCTCTGGAAACACCATATATTTT. This encodes CASSSRDRTSGNTIYF.

This clone has only one observation. CDR3: CASSQISDEQYF. In DNA, the CDR3 is TGTGCCAGCAGCCAAATCTCGGACGAGCAGTACTTC. The chain employs TRBV5-4 and TRBJ2-7, with D uncertain. The CDR3 runs 12 residues. The V and J ends lost 4 bases and 5 bases respectively, with 10 bases between them. The germline V gene has CDR1 SGHNT and CDR2 YYREEE (reference sequence). The variable domain in full, completed from reference TRBV5-4 and TRBJ2-7, reads ETGVTQSPTHLIKTRGQQVTLRCSSQSGHNTVSWYQQALGQGPQFIFQYYREEENGRGNFPPRFSGLQFPNYSSELNVNALELDDSALYLCASSQISDEQYFGPGTRLTVT.

As DNA, the CDR3 is TGTGCCAGCAGTTACTCGCGGGTCCGGGGCTACGAGCAGTACTTC. This encodes CASSYSRVRGYEQYF. The V call is TRBV6-5, the J call TRBJ2-7; possible D gene TRBD2, 5 bases. Trimming took 0 bases from V and 3 from J, leaving 12 bases between them. Germline assignment: CDR1 MNHEY and CDR2 SVGAGI. The CDR3 is 15 amino acids.

The V gene is TRBV5-4, the J gene TRBJ1-2; D gene ambiguous. The CDR3 has 14 residues. Germline lookup yields CDR1 SGHNT and CDR2 YYREEE (reference sequence). V dropped 0 bases and J dropped 7 bases, with 13 bases sitting between them. The CDR3 protein is CASSLGMGDGGYTF. For the CDR3, the DNA is TGTGCCAGCAGCTTGGGGATGGGAGACGGTGGCTACACCTTC.

The chain joins TRBV5-1 to TRBJ1-5, with D possibly TRBD1 on 5 matching bases. Trimming pared 0 bases from V and 2 bases from J, leaving 9 bases between. The V gene's germline CDR1 is SGHRS and CDR2 YFSETQ. The CDR3 has 15 residues. CDR3 protein: CASSLGRDGNQPQHF. CDR3 nucleotide sequence: TGCGCCAGCAGCTTGGGCCGGGACGGCAATCAGCCCCAGCATTTT.

The chain carries TRBV5-1 and TRBJ2-3, with TRBD2 matching 8 bases. V dropped 2 bases and J dropped 5; count of bases not matched to a gene: 4. Germline V lookup: CDR1 SGHRS, CDR2 YFSETQ. The CDR3 length is 14 residues. This chain's CDR3 is CASSLAGAGDTQYF. DNA of the CDR3: TGCGCCAGCAGCTTAGCGGGGGCGGGAGATACGCAGTATTTT.

V and J are TRBV9 and TRBJ2-1; the match to TRBD2 covers 7 bases. This CDR3 comprises 16 residues. Germline V gene sequence: CDR1 SGDLS, CDR2 YYNGEE. After removal of 4 bases from V and 0 bases from J, the junction contained 7 bases not matched to a gene. The CDR3 region has the DNA TGTGCCAGCAGCCAGGGAGGGCGGACCTCCTACAATGAGCAGTTCTTC. Its protein is CASSQGGRTSYNEQFF.

V gene TRBV11-1 combines with J gene TRBJ1-1; D call uncertain. The V and J ends lost 4 bases and 0 bases respectively, with 18 bases between them. The CDR3 has 17 residues. Germline V gives CDR1 SGHAT, CDR2 FQDESV (reference sequence). The CDR3 region is CASSSPRRDSLNTEAFF. Written as DNA, the CDR3 is TGTGCCAGCAGCTCCCCCAGGCGAGATTCGCTGAACACTGAAGCTTTCTTT.

The chain is built from TRBV5-1 and TRBJ2-3; TRBD2 agrees at 9 bases. From germline, CDR1 is SGHRS and CDR2 YFSETQ. CDR3 length: 17 residues. After removal of 2 bases from V and 3 bases from J, the junction contained 10 bases not matched to a gene. The CDR3 DNA reads TGCGCCAGCAGCTTAGGCGGGGGGGCCGATAATACAGATACGCAGTATTTT. Residues: CASSLGGGADNTDTQYF.

This clone has a single count. CDR3 nucleotide sequence: TGTGCCAGCAGCTTAGGCGGGACAGGTAGCTACGAGCAGTACTTC. It codes for CASSLGGTGSYEQYF. The chain recombines TRBV13 with TRBJ2-7; 8 bases align to TRBD1. The CDR3 totals 15 residues. J was trimmed by 3 bases and V by 0 bases; bases with no gene match: 4. Germline CDR1 reads PRHDT; CDR2 reads FYEKMQ (reference sequence).

V and J are TRBV5-4 and TRBJ2-5; 9 bases are a match to TRBD2. The ends lost 1 base at V and 5 bases at J; junction bases unmatched: 3. The CDR3 sequence is 14 residues long. CDR1 and CDR2 (germline): SGHNT, YYREEE (reference sequence). The CDR3 here is CASSLRGGEETQYF. Here the CDR3 DNA reads TGTGCCAGCAGCTTGCGCGGGGGGGAGGAGACCCAGTACTTC.

The sample holds many counts of this clone. The gene calls are TRBV7-8 and TRBJ2-1; TRBD1 is a possible D gene (6 bases). V lost 4 bases, J lost 7 bases, and 20 bases lay in between. This CDR3 region has 16 residues. The germline V gene encodes CDR1 SGHVS and CDR2 FQNEAQ. The DNA of the CDR3 is TGTGCCAGCAGCTCGACGACAGGATCCGTTAAGAATGAGCAGTTCTTC. This gives the protein CASSSTTGSVKNEQFF.

The chain joins TRBV7-8 to TRBJ2-6, with D unclear. Germline CDR1 is SGHVS and CDR2 is FQNEAQ. Trimming left V 5 bases short and J 4 bases short, with 15 bases between. The CDR3 loop spans 16 amino acids. CDR3 sequence reads: CASSTLYLTGANVLTF. As DNA, the CDR3 is TGTGCCAGCAGCACCTTGTACCTAACAGGGGCCAACGTCCTGACTTTC.

The gene calls are TRBV5-5 and TRBJ1-1; no definite D call. In germline, CDR1 is SGHKS, CDR2 YYEKEE (reference sequence). V was cut by 5 bases and J by 5 bases, with 10 bases left in between. This CDR3 has 12 amino acids. CDR3: CASSFTLTEAFF. CDR3 sequence (DNA): TGTGCCAGCAGTTTCACCCTAACTGAAGCTTTCTTT.

As DNA, the CDR3 is TGTGCCAGCAGCTCCCTATCGGGGGCCCAGTACTTC. The encoded protein is CASSSLSGAQYF. This chain uses TRBV7-7 with TRBJ2-5, with D possibly being TRBD2 (6 bases). V lost 4 bases to trimming and J lost 9 bases, with 12 bases between them. CDR3 length: 12 residues. In germline, CDR1 is SSHAT, CDR2 FNYEAQ (reference sequence). Full variable domain (rest looked up from reference TRBV7-7 and TRBJ2-5): GAGVSQSPRYKVTKRGQDVTLRCDPISSHATLYWYQQALGQGPEFLTYFNYEAQPDKSGLPSDRFSAERPEGSISTLTIQRTEQRDSAMYRCASSSLSGAQYFGPGTRLLVL.

The CDR3 loop is CSVGGMGSTEAFF. The CDR3 region has the DNA TGCAGCGTTGGAGGGATGGGGAGCACTGAAGCTTTCTTT. This chain connects TRBV29-1 to TRBJ1-1; unclear D gene. Germline V gives CDR1 SQVTM, CDR2 ANQGSEA. The CDR3 consists of 13 residues. The V and J ends lost 4 bases and 4 bases respectively, with 13 bases between them.

The chain is built from TRBV7-9 and TRBJ2-3, with 9 bases lining up with TRBD1. This CDR3 is 15 amino acids long. The J segment lost 3 bases and the V segment lost 4 bases, leaving 5 bases of the junction unmatched. The germline gives CDR1 SEHNR, CDR2 FQNEAQ (reference sequence). This CDR3 is CASSSRDRVTDTQYF. The CDR3 DNA is TGTGCCAGCAGCTCCCGGGACAGGGTAACAGATACGCAGTATTTT.

The rearrangement links TRBV11-2 to TRBJ1-1; TRBD1 is a possible D gene (5 bases). V lost 3 bases to trimming and J lost 7 bases, with 12 bases between them. Germline V gene sequence: CDR1 SGHAT, CDR2 FQNNGV. The CDR3 spans 13 residues. CDR3 sequence reads: CASSFEGWNEAFF. The DNA of the CDR3 is TGTGCCAGCAGCTTCGAGGGGTGGAATGAAGCTTTCTTT.

The chain couples TRBV6-1 to TRBJ2-1; D is undetermined. CDR3 length equals 14 residues. The germline gives CDR1 MNHNS, CDR2 SASEGT. Trimming removed 1 base from V and 1 base from J, with 5 bases in between. CDR3: CASSEGISYNEQFF. The CDR3 DNA sequence: TGTGCCAGCAGTGAAGGGATTTCCTACAATGAGCAGTTCTTC.

In its sample, this clone was seen a few times. The chain has TRBV19 and TRBJ1-1; D uncertain. V lost 0 bases, J lost 2 bases, and 4 bases lay in between. CDR3 length: 13 residues. CDR1 and CDR2 from the germline V gene are LNHDA and SQIVND (reference sequence). CDR3 nucleotide sequence: TGTGCCAGTAGTATAGAACCCAACACTGAAGCTTTCTTT. It codes for CASSIEPNTEAFF.